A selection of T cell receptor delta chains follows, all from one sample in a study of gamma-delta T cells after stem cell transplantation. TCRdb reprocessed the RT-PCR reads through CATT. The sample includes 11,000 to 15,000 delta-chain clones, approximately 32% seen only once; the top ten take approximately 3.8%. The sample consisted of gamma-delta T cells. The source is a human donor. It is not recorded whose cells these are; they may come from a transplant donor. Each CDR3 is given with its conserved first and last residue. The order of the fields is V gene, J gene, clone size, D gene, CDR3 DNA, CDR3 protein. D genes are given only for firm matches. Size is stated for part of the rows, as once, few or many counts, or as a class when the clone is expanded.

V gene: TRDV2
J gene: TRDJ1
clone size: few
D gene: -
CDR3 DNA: TGTGCCTGTGTCCTTAAACGGTGGGGCCGAATTCCGACCGATAAACTCATCTTT
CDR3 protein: CACVLKRWGRIPTDKLIF

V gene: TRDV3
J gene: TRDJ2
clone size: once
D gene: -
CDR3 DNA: TGTGCCTCCACTGTGGTGGGTGTTGCTTTGACAGCACAACACTTCTTT
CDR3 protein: CASTVVGVALTAQHFF

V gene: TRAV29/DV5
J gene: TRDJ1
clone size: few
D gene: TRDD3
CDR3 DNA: TGTGCAGCAAGCGCGAGAAAGCTACGATGCGCGGGCACTGGGGGATACACCGATAAACTCATCTTT
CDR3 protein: CAASARKLRCAGTGGYTDKLIF

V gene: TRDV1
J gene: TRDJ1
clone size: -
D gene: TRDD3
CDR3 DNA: TGTGCTCTTGGGGAACCCCCTTGGGATACAGGGGGAACCGATAAACTCATCTTT
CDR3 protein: CALGEPPWDTGGTDKLIF

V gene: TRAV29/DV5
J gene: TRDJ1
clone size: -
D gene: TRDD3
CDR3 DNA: TGTGCAGCAAGTGAGGCCTTCCTACTGGGGGATACGAACACCGATAAACTCATCTTT
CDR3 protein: CAASEAFLLGDTNTDKLIF

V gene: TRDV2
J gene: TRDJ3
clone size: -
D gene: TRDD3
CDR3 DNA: TGTGCCTGTGACACATTCCCTAACTGGGGGATACTGCCCTCCTGGGACACCCGACAGATGTTTTTC
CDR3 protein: CACDTFPNWGILPSWDTRQMFF

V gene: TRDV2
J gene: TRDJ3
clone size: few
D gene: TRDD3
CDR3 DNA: TGTGCCTGTGACACCGGGGGATACTATAGCTCCTGGGACACCCGACAGATGTTTTTC
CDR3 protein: CACDTGGYYSSWDTRQMFF

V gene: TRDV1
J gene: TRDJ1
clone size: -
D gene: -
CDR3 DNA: TGTGCTCTTGGGGAATCCTACATCAATAGCGGGTTCGACGAGGATTACACCGATAAACTCATCTTT
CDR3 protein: CALGESYINSGFDEDYTDKLIF

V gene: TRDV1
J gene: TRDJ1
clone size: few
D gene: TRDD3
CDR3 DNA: TGTGCTCTTGGGGAACAGTGCAATCCCCTAATACTGGGGGTCGTGACCGATAAACTCATCTTT
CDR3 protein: CALGEQCNPLILGVVTDKLIF

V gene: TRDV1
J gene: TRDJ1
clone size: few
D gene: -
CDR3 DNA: TGTGCTCTTGGGGACCGATCCCACTGGGATTTGTACACCGATAAACTCATCTTT
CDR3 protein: CALGDRSHWDLYTDKLIF

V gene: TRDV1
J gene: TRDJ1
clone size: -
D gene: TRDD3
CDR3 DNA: TGTGCTCTTGGGGACCCCGGAGAGGGATACAGGAGATCGTACACCGATAAACTCATCTTT
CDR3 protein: CALGDPGEGYRRSYTDKLIF

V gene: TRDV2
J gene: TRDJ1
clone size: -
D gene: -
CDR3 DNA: TGTGCCTGTGCCCCTAATGGGGGGCCCCCTTGGGCCGATAAACTCATCTTT
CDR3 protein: CACAPNGGPPWADKLIF

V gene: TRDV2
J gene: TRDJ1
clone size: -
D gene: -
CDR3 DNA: TGTGCCTGTGCCAACAACCGTCGGATACTGGTGAGATCCACGTTCACCGATAAACTCATCTTT
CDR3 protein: CACANNRRILVRSTFTDKLIF

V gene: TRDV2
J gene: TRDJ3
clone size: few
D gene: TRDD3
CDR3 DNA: TGTGCCTGTGACGTGTGGCAAGGGACTGGGGGATACCGGACCTGGGACACCCGACAGATGTTTTTC
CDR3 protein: CACDVWQGTGGYRTWDTRQMFF

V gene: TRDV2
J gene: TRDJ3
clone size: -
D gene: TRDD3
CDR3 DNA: TGTGCCTGTGACGGGTACTGGGGAACTAAAGGCTCCTGGGACACCCGACAGATGTTTTTC
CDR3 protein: CACDGYWGTKGSWDTRQMFF

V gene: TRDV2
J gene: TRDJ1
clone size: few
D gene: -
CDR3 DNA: TGTGCCTGTGACACCTGGGGGTCCGATAAGCTCATCTTT
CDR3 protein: CACDTWGSDKLIF

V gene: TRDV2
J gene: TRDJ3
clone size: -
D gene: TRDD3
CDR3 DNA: TGTGCCTGTGACATACTGGGGGCTACGATCACCTTGGACACCCGACAGATGTTTTTC
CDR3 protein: CACDILGATITLDTRQMFF

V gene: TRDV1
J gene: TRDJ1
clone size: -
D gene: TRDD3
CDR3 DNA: TGTGCTCTTGGGGGGGCTACACCTCCTCTAAGGAACTGGGGATCGCCGACCGATAAACTCATCTTT
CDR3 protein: CALGGATPPLRNWGSPTDKLIF

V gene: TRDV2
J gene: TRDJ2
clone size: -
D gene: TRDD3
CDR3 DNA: TGTGCCTGTGACTTACTGGGGGATAGGGGGAGAGCGCAACTCTTCTTT
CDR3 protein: CACDLLGDRGRAQLFF

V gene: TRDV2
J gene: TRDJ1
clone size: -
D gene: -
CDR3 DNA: TGTGCCTGTGACACCGGGAGTGGGGGCCTCCACACCGATAAACTCATCTTT
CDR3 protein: CACDTGSGGLHTDKLIF

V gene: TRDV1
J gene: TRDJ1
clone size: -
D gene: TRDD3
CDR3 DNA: TGTGCTCTTGGGGACCCCGGCAACAAAACTGGGGGATATTCAACCGATAAACTCATCTTT
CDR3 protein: CALGDPGNKTGGYSTDKLIF

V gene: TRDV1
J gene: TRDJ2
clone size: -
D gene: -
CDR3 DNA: TGTGCTATTGGGGAAAGCGGGTCCTTCAGGCCCCATTTGACAGCAAAACTCTTCTTT
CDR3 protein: CAIGESGSFRPHLTAKLFF

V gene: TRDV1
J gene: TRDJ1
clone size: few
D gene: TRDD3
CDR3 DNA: TGTGCTCTTGGGGAACTCGGGAGTAGCTGGGGGATTTCAACCGATAAACTCATCTTT
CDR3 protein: CALGELGSSWGISTDKLIF

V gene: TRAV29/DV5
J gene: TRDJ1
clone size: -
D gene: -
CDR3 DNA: TGTGCAGCAAGCTACCCCCGTCGGGAGGGATTCACCACCGATAAACTCATCTTT
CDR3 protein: CAASYPRREGFTTDKLIF

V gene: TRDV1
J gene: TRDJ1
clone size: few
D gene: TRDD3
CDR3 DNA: TGTGCTCTTGGGGAACTAAAGCCCCGGGTCCCCGGGTGGACTGGGGGATACCAGGAAGAGGGACTCATCTTT
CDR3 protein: CALGELKPRVPGWTGGYQEEGLIF

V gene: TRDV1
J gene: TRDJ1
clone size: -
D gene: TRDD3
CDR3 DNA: TGTGCTCTCTATTCTGCACTGGGGGATACGTTAAGGCCTCGGCTGTTTAAACTCATCTTT
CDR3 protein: CALYSALGDTLRPRLFKLIF

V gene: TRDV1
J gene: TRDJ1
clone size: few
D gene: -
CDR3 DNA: TGTGCTCTTGGGCCCTGGGCCGAAGGGGATAAACTCATCTTT
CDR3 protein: CALGPWAEGDKLIF

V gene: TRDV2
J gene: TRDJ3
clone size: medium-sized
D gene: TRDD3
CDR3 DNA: TGTGCCTGTGACACCTGGGGGATACGCGTGGAAGCCTGGGACACCCGACAGATGTTTTTC
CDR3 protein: CACDTWGIRVEAWDTRQMFF

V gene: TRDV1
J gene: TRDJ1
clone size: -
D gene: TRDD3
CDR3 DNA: TGTGCTCTTGGGGTCCCGCCTACGGGACCCTTATACTGGGGGAGCCGAGATAAACTCATCTTT
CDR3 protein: CALGVPPTGPLYWGSRDKLIF

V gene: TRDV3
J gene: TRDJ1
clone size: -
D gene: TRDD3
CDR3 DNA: TGTGCCTTTGCTCAGGGTCCTATCCTTCCTTACTTCTCTGGGGGATACACCGATACCCTCATCTTT
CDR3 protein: CAFAQGPILPYFSGGYTDTLIF

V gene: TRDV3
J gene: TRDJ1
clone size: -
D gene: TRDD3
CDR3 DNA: TGTGCCTATCTATTCCGACGAACTGGGGATAGAAGTGGATCGTACACCGATAAACTCATCTTT
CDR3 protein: CAYLFRRTGDRSGSYTDKLIF

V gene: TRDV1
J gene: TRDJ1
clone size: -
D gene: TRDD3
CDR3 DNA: TGTGCTCTTGGTGCGGTTCGTAAGTTCAGAGGGATACTATACACCGATAAACTCATCTTT
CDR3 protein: CALGAVRKFRGILYTDKLIF